The clone carrying this T cell receptor (beta chain) has a handful of counts. Its target is not known. This entry belongs to a study of early T cells in non-severe SARS-CoV-2 infection. General study findings and limits: There was a bias toward anti-spike CD8 responses in VDJdb matching, which missed private and CD4 specificities.

Separate cDNA molecules each had unique molecular identifiers attached to them. One entry per CDR3 protein, called by TCRdb with MiXCR from the 5' RACE reads. The sample has roughly 99,000 distinct CDR3 sequences, 10% to 15% seen once. Losses at the gene ends were 6 bases for V and 3 bases for J; bases not matched to a gene: 11. CDR3 length: 15 residues. Sequenced here: whole blood, sampled at baseline. The TCR comes from an adult who was a healthcare worker with PCR-confirmed SARS-CoV-2 infection or an uninfected control (not recorded which). The gene calls are TRBV12-3 or TRBV12-4 and TRBJ2-7; TRBD2 aligns across 7 bases. The CDR3 nucleotides read TGTGCCAGCAGCCCGGGTAGGCGGGGGATCTACGAGCAGTACTTC. Translation gives CASSPGRRGIYEQYF.